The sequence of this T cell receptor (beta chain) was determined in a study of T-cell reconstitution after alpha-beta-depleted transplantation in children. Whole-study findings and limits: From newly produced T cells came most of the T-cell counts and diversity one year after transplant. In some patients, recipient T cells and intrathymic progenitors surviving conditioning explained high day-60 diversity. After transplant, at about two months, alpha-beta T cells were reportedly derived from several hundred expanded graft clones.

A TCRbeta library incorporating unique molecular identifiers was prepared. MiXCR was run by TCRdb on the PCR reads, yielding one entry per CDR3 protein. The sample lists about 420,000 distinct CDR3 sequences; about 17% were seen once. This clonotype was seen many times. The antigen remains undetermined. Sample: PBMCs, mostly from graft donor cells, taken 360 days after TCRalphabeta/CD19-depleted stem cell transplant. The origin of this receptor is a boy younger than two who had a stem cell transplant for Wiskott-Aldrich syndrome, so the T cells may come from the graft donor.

The chain's CDR3 is CASSRLNSYNEQFF. CDR3 DNA sequence: TGCGCCAGCAGCCGCCTCAACTCCTACAATGAGCAGTTCTTC. The chain links TRBV4-1 to TRBJ2-1; no clear D gene. Trimming took off 4 bases at V and 0 bases at J, with 7 bases between the two ends. Germline V gives CDR1 MGHRA, CDR2 YSYEKL. The CDR3 totals 14 residues.